The clone carrying this TCR beta chain was seen many times. As yet, its antigen is unknown. This specimen comes from a study of Graves' ophthalmopathy and Graves' hyperthyroidism. The overall study: The blood sample was drawn at first diagnosis and before any treatment.

Clinical symptoms, serum thyroxine, TRAb, thyroid ultrasound and orbital computed tomography formed the basis of diagnosis. PBMCs stemmed from around 9 ml of fresh peripheral blood. TCR beta CDR3 regions were amplified from RNA transcripts. Investigators did first-round RT-PCR with HTBI primers, then second-round multiplex PCR. In TCRdb, the multiplex PCR reads were re-called with MiXCR into one record per CDR3 protein. The sample has about 480,000 distinct CDR3 sequences; over 13% are singletons. The study's findings and limits: Blood was where most expanded thyroid clonotypes above 0.001 frequency also turned up.

The junction had 8 bases not matched to a gene; V was cut back by 6 bases and J by 0 bases. CDR1 and CDR2 from the germline V gene are DFQATT and SNEGSKA (reference sequence). The CDR3 runs to 15 residues. The sequenced material came from blood. The V call is TRBV20-1, the J call TRBJ2-4; 7 positions agree with TRBD2. The sequence was collected from a woman in her thirties with Graves' ophthalmopathy. CDR3 nucleotide sequence: TGCAGTGCCGACCTAGCGGCTCTAGCCAAAAACATTCAGTACTTC. Its protein is CSADLAALAKNIQYF.